This TCR beta chain was captured in a study of OX40 agonist ivuxolimab in advanced cancers. At the level of the study: The dose-escalation cohort had hepatocellular carcinoma, melanoma, renal cell or head and neck cancer. Patients with prior anti-PD-1, anti-PD-L1 or anti-CTLA-4 therapy were eligible; 40% had some.

The CDR3 runs to 11 residues. V lost 7 bases to trimming and J lost 2 bases, with 5 bases between them. Germline loops: CDR1 SQVTM, CDR2 ANQGSEA. Sequencing used immunoSEQ multiplex PCR; TCRdb keeps in-frame clones, though not all of them. This table holds about 61,000 clones, 92% found once. On this clone itself: Its specificity is not known.

Overall study results and limits: Expanded peripheral T cells had an undetermined antigen specificity. Clonal expansion was seen in CD4+ and CD8+ blood T cells by week 6 at 0.1 to 3.0 mg/kg.

The receptor was isolated from an adult with an advanced solid tumor such as melanoma, head and neck, liver or kidney cancer. The material sequenced was CD4+ or CD8+ T cells sorted from blood, taken in a trial of the OX40 agonist ivuxolimab. This chain uses TRBV29-1 with TRBJ1-4; D uncertain. The CDR3 spells CSAPTNEKLFF. The DNA for the CDR3 is TGCAGCGCGCCTACTAATGAAAAACTGTTTTTT.